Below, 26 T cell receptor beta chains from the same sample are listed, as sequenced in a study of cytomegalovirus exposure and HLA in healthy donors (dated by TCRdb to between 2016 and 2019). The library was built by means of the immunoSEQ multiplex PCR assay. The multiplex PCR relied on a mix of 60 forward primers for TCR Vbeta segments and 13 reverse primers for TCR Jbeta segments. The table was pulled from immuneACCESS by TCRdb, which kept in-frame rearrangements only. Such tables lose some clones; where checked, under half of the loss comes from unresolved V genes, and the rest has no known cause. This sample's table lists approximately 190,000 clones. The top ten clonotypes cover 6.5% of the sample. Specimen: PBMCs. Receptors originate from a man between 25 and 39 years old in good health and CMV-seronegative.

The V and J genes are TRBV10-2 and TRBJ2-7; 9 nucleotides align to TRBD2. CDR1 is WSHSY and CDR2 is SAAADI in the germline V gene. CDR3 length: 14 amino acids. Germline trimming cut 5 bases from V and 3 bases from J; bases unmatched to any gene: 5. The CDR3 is CASSIAGVGYEQYF. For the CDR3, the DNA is TGCGCCAGCAGTATAGCGGGAGTCGGCTACGAGCAGTACTTC.

The CDR3 DNA reads TGTGCCAGTAAGATCGACGGACTGAATCAGCCCCAGCATTTT. Its translation: CASKIDGLNQPQHF. The chain joins TRBV19 to TRBJ1-5; no clear D gene. The ends were cut back, 7 bases at V and 4 bases at J, with 14 bases in the middle. CDR3 size: 14 residues. Germline V CDR1 and CDR2: LNHDA, SQIVND (reference sequence).

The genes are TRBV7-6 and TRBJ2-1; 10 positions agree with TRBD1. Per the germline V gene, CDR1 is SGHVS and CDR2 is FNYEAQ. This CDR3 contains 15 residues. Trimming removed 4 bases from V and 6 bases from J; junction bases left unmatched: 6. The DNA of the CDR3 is TGTGCCAGCAGCTCGGGACAGGGGATCGGCAATGAGCAGTTCTTC. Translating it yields CASSSGQGIGNEQFF.

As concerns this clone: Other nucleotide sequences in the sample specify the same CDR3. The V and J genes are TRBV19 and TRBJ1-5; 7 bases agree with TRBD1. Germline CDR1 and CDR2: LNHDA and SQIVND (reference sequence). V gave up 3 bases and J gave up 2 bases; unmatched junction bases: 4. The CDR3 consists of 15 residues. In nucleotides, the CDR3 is TGTGCCAGTAGTATTGCAGGGGGAGGCAATCAGCCCCAGCATTTT. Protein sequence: CASSIAGGGNQPQHF.

CDR3 nucleotides: TGTGCCAGCAGGGGGGGCAGGGGGAGCACAGATACGCAGTATTTT. Its translation: CASRGGRGSTDTQYF. This chain joins TRBV2 and TRBJ2-3, with D possibly being TRBD1 (7 bases). Germline CDR1 is SNHLY and CDR2 is FYNNEI. With 6 bases removed from V and 0 bases from J, the gap between germline ends came to 13 bases. This CDR3 region has 15 residues.

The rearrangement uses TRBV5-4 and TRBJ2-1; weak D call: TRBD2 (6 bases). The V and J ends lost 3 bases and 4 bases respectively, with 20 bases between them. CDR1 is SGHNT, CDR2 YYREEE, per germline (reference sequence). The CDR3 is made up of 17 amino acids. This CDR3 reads CASSSAGSANLYNEQFF. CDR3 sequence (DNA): TGTGCCAGCAGCTCGGCCGGGAGCGCCAACCTATACAATGAGCAGTTCTTC.

The CDR3 nucleotides are TGTGCCACCCTACCTGCGGGGGCCTACGAGCAGTACTTC. Translating it yields CATLPAGAYEQYF. The chain joins TRBV10-3 to TRBJ2-7; 7 bases map to TRBD2. Germline CDR1 reads ENHRY; CDR2 reads SYGVKD. The ends lost 10 bases at V and 2 bases at J; junction bases unmatched: 8. This CDR3 is 13 amino acids long.

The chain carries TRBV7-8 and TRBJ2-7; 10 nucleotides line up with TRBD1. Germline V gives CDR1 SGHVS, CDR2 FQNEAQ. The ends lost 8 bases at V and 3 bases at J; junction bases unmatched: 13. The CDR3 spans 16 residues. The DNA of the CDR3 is TGTGCCAGCGCCATGAGATGGGGGGACAGGGGCTACGAGCAGTACTTC. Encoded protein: CASAMRWGDRGYEQYF.

The CDR3 region has the DNA TGTGCCAGCAGCAAACAGGGGACGGCGACCTACGAGCAGTACTTC. Residues: CASSKQGTATYEQYF. This chain connects TRBV9 to TRBJ2-7, with 7 bases that match TRBD1. The CDR3 is 15 residues long. From germline, CDR1 is SGDLS and CDR2 YYNGEE. V was pared by 4 bases and J by 2 bases, with 9 bases of the junction left unmatched.

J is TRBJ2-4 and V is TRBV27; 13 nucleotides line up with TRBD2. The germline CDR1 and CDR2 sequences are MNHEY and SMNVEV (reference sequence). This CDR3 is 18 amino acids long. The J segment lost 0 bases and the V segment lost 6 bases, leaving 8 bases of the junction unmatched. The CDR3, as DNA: TGTGCCAGCAGCAGACTAGCGGGAGGAACCTTAGCCAAAAACATTCAGTACTTC. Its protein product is CASSRLAGGTLAKNIQYF.

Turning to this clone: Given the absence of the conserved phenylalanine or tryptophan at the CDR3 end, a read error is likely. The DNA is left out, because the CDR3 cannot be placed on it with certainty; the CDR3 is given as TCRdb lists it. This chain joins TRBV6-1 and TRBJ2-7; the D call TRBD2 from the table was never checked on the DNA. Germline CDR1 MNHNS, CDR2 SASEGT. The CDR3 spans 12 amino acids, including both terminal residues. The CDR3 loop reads CASSWERGEQWG.

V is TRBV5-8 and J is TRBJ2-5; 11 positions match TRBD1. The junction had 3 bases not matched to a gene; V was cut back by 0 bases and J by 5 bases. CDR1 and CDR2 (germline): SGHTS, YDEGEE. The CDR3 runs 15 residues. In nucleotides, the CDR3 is TGTGCCAGCAGCTTGGGGGACAGGGGGTTTGAGACCCAGTACTTC. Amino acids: CASSLGDRGFETQYF. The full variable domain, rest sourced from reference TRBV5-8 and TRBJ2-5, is EAGVTQSPTHLIKTRGQQATLRCSPISGHTSVYWYQQALGLGLQFLLWYDEGEERNRGNFPPRFSGRQFPNYSSELNVNALELEDSALYLCASSLGDRGFETQYFGPGTRLLVL.

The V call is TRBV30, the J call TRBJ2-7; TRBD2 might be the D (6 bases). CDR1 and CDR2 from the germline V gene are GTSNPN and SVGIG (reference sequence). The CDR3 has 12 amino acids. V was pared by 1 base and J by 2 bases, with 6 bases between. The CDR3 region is CAWSGGAYEQYF. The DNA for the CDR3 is TGTGCCTGGAGTGGGGGGGCCTACGAGCAGTACTTC.

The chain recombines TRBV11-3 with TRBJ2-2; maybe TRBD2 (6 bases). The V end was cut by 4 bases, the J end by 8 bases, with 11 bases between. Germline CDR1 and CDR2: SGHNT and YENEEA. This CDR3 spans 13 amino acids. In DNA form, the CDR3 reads TGTGCCAGCAGCTCGGGACTGGGAGGGGAGCTGTTTTTT. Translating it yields CASSSGLGGELFF.

CDR3 nucleotide sequence: TGCGCCAGCAGCGACGGACAGGGGTTTATCAGCTACGAGCAGTACTTC. Protein sequence: CASSDGQGFISYEQYF. The chain joins TRBV5-1 to TRBJ2-7, with 9 nucleotides matching TRBD1. Losses at the gene ends were 4 bases for V and 3 bases for J; bases not matched to a gene: 11. This CDR3 is built from 16 residues. CDR1 SGHRS and CDR2 YFSETQ come from the germline V gene. Full variable domain (remainder filled in from reference TRBV5-1 and TRBJ2-7): KAGVTQTPRYLIKTRGQQVTLSCSPISGHRSVSWYQQTPGQGLQFLFEYFSETQRNKGNFPGRFSGRQFSNSRSEMNVSTLELGDSALYLCASSDGQGFISYEQYFGPGTRLTVT.

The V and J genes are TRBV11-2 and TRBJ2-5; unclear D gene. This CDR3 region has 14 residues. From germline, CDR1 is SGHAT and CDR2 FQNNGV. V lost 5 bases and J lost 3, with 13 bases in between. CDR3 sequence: CASSPQYREETQYF. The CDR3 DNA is TGTGCCAGCAGCCCCCAGTACCGGGAAGAGACCCAGTACTTC.

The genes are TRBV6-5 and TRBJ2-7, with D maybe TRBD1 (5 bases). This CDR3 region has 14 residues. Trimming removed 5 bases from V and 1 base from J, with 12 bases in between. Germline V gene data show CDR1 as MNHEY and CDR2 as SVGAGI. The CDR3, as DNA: TGTGCCAGCAGTCCCAATAGGGGTTCCTACGAGCAGTACTTC. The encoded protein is CASSPNRGSYEQYF.

The CDR3 here is CATSNVGRGATSYEQYF. Here the CDR3 DNA reads TGTGCCACCAGCAACGTAGGACGCGGGGCCACCTCCTACGAGCAGTACTTC. The V and J genes are TRBV15 and TRBJ2-7, with D possibly TRBD2 on 6 matching bases. CDR3 length: 17 amino acids. Germline lookup yields CDR1 LNHNV and CDR2 YYDKDF (reference sequence). V lost 4 bases and J 0 bases, leaving 19 bases between the germline ends.

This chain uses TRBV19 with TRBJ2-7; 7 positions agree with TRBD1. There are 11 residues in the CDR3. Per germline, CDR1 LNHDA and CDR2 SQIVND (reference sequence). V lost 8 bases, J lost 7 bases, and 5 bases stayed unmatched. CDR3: CASRQGWEQYF. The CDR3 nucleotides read TGTGCCAGTCGACAGGGTTGGGAGCAGTACTTC.

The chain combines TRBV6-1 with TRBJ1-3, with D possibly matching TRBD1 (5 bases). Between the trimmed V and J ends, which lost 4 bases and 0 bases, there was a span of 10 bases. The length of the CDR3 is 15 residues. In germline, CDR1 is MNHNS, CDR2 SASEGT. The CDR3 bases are TGTGCCAGCAGTGTCGGGGGAAGCTCTGGAAACACCATATATTTT. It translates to CASSVGGSSGNTIYF.

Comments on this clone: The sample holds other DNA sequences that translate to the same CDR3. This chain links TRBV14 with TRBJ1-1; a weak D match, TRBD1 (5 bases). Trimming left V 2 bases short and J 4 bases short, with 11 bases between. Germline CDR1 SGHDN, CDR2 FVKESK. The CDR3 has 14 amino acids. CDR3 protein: CASSQFQGFTEAFF. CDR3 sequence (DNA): TGTGCCAGCAGCCAATTCCAGGGTTTCACTGAAGCTTTCTTT.

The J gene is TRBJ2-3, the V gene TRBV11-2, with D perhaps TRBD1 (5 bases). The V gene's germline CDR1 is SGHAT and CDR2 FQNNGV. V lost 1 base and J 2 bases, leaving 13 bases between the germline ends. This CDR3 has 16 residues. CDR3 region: CASSLVPGSNTDTQYF. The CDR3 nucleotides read TGTGCCAGCAGCTTAGTTCCAGGGTCTAACACAGATACGCAGTATTTT.

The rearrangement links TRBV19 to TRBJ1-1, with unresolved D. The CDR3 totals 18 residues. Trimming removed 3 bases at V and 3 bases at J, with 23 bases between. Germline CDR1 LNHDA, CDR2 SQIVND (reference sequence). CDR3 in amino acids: CASSIALAGSGLDTEAFF. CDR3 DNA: TGTGCCAGTAGTATCGCCTTGGCAGGCAGCGGGTTGGACACTGAAGCTTTCTTT. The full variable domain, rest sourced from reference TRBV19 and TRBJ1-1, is DGGITQSPKYLFRKEGQNVTLSCEQNLNHDAMYWYRQDPGQGLRLIYYSQIVNDFQKGDIAEGYSVSREKKESFPLTVTSAQKNPTAFYLCASSIALAGSGLDTEAFFGQGTRLTVV.

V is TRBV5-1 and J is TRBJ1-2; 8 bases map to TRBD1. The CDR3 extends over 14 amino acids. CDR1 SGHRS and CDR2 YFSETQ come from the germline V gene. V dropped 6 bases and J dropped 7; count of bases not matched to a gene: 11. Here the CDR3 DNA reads TGCGCCAGCACCCAAGACAGGGGAGGGTCTGGCTACACCTTC. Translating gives CASTQDRGGSGYTF.

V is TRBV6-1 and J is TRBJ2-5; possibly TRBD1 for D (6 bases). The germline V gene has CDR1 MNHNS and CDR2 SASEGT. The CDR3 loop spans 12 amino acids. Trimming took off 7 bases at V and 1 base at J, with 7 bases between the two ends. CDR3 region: CASKGVQETQYF. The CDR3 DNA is TGTGCCAGCAAGGGGGTCCAAGAGACCCAGTACTTC.

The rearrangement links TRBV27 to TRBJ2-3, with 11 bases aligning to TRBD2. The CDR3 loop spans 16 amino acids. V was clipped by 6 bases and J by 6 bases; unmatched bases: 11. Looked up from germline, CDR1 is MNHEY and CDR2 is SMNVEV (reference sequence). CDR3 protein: CASSRLLAGVSDTQYF. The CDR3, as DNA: TGTGCCAGCAGCCGGTTACTAGCGGGAGTAAGTGATACGCAGTATTTT.